The 26 T cell receptor beta chains listed next were all sequenced from one sample in a study of blood T cell repertoires in COVID-19. Repertoires were generated with immunoSEQ multiplex PCR, while TCRdb's copy carries only in-frame clones and drops some. The data contain around 320,000 clones, roughly 89% of them singletons. Specimen: PBMCs or T cells enriched from blood (not recorded which). Receptors originate from a woman between 45 and 65 years old who had been exposed to COVID-19.

CDR3 sequence: CATTVLETQYF. CDR3 bases: TGTGCCACCACTGTACTTGAGACGCAGTATTTT. The V call is TRBV15, the J call TRBJ2-3; D not certain. CDR3 length equals 11 residues. Germline-derived CDR1 and CDR2 are LNHNV and YYDKDF (reference sequence). The ends were cut back, 7 bases at V and 9 bases at J, with 11 bases in the middle.

This sequence joins TRBV5-1 and TRBJ2-7, with 9 bases identical to TRBD2. The junction had 2 bases not matched to a gene; V was cut back by 2 bases and J by 2 bases. Germline loops: CDR1 SGHRS, CDR2 YFSETQ. This CDR3 is built from 14 residues. The CDR3 loop reads CASSFSGGTYEQYF. CDR3 nucleotides: TGCGCCAGCAGCTTTAGCGGGGGAACCTACGAGCAGTACTTC. The full variable domain, completed using reference TRBV5-1 and TRBJ2-7, is KAGVTQTPRYLIKTRGQQVTLSCSPISGHRSVSWYQQTPGQGLQFLFEYFSETQRNKGNFPGRFSGRQFSNSRSEMNVSTLELGDSALYLCASSFSGGTYEQYFGPGTRLTVT.

This rearrangement joins TRBV20-1 to TRBJ1-1, with 7 positions matching TRBD1. The germline V gene has CDR1 DFQATT and CDR2 SNEGSKA (reference sequence). J lost 5 bases, V lost 3 bases, and 12 bases had no gene match. This CDR3 spans 15 amino acids. CDR3 amino acids: CSASDPRQGGTEAFF. As DNA, the CDR3 is TGCAGTGCTAGTGACCCTCGACAGGGTGGAACTGAAGCTTTCTTT.

This chain connects TRBV2 to TRBJ1-2; 9 positions agree with TRBD1. The CDR3 is 15 amino acids. J was trimmed by 4 bases and V by 6 bases; bases with no gene match: 9. CDR1 and CDR2 from the germline V gene are SNHLY and FYNNEI. CDR3: CASSEQGAFGYGYTF. In DNA form, the CDR3 reads TGTGCCAGCAGCGAACAGGGGGCGTTCGGCTATGGCTACACCTTC.

The CDR3: CASSYEAPSNTGELFF. Here the CDR3 DNA reads TGTGCCAGCAGTTACGAGGCACCATCGAACACCGGGGAGCTGTTTTTT. The chain carries TRBV6-5 and TRBJ2-2; no firm D call. CDR1 is MNHEY and CDR2 is SVGAGI in the germline V gene. This CDR3 spans 16 amino acids. V was shortened by 2 bases and J by 0 bases, with 10 bases between the two germline ends.

V is TRBV12-3 or TRBV12-4 and J is TRBJ1-2; no firm D call. The CDR3 loop spans 13 amino acids. V lost 5 bases, J lost 3 bases, and 10 bases lay in between. CDR3 sequence: CASSAEAYYGYTF. As DNA, the CDR3 is TGTGCCAGCAGTGCTGAGGCCTACTATGGCTACACCTTC.

The chain carries TRBV6-5 and TRBJ1-5, with 8 bases aligning to TRBD1. CDR1 and CDR2 from the germline V gene are MNHEY and SVGAGI. V was clipped by 6 bases and J by 4 bases; unmatched bases: 2. The CDR3 is 13 residues long. CDR3 protein: CASRDRDNQPQHF. The CDR3 bases are TGTGCCAGCAGGGACAGGGATAATCAGCCCCAGCATTTT.

The chain uses TRBV6-2 or TRBV6-3 and TRBJ2-7, with 11 bases identical to TRBD1. The junction had 8 bases not matched to a gene; V was cut back by 6 bases and J by 4 bases. Germline values: CDR1 MNHEY, CDR2 SVGEGT. The CDR3 spans 15 residues. The CDR3, as DNA: TGTGCCAGCAGCCATCCGGGACAGGGGGGGTACGAGCAGTACTTC. It encodes CASSHPGQGGYEQYF.

This chain joins TRBV15 and TRBJ2-5, with TRBD1 identical over 8 bases. Germline V lookup: CDR1 LNHNV, CDR2 YYDKDF (reference sequence). With V trimmed by 6 bases and J by 3 bases, 3 bases remained unmatched. CDR3 size: 13 residues. The CDR3 reads CATRKDREETQYF. DNA of the CDR3: TGTGCCACCAGGAAGGACAGGGAAGAGACCCAGTACTTC.

The chain uses TRBV27 and TRBJ1-5, with a weak D call TRBD1 (5 bases). V was trimmed by 0 bases and J by 2 bases, leaving 11 bases between them. The CDR3 is 16 amino acids. The germline V gene encodes CDR1 MNHEY and CDR2 SMNVEV (reference sequence). For the CDR3, the DNA is TGTGCCAGCAGTTTATCCCCGGGGGGGGGCAATCAGCCCCAGCATTTT. It encodes CASSLSPGGGNQPQHF.

This sequence joins TRBV19 and TRBJ1-4, with D uncertain. Trimming cost V 8 bases and J 11 bases, with 15 bases left between them. The CDR3 covers 12 residues. The germline V gene encodes CDR1 LNHDA and CDR2 SQIVND (reference sequence). The CDR3 sequence: CASSGLTWKLFF. DNA for the CDR3: TGTGCCAGTTCTGGGCTGACATGGAAACTGTTTTTT.

J is TRBJ1-1 and V is TRBV7-2, with D possibly matching TRBD1 (5 bases). The CDR3 length is 15 residues. Germline V CDR1 and CDR2: SGHTA, FQGNSA. Between the trimmed V and J ends, which lost 6 bases and 10 bases, there was a span of 24 bases. Here the CDR3 reads CASSEDQGRSVGAFF. The CDR3, as DNA: TGTGCCAGCAGTGAAGATCAGGGTCGCTCAGTAGGAGCTTTCTTT.

This rearrangement joins TRBV4-1 to TRBJ1-6; D perhaps matches TRBD1 (5 bases). The CDR3 is 14 amino acids. V was cut by 0 bases and J by 7 bases, with 7 bases left in between. Per germline, CDR1 MGHRA and CDR2 YSYEKL. The CDR3 region is CASSQETDNSPLHF. DNA of the CDR3: TGCGCCAGCAGCCAAGAGACAGACAATTCACCCCTCCACTTT.

This clone was counted many times. The V call is TRBV5-1, the J call TRBJ1-1; the D is unclear. The germline gives CDR1 SGHRS, CDR2 YFSETQ. The V end was cut by 0 bases, the J end by 1 base, with 10 bases between. The CDR3 has 15 amino acids. The CDR3, as DNA: TGCGCCAGCAGCTTGGATTGGCGGAAGAACACTGAAGCTTTCTTT. This translates into CASSLDWRKNTEAFF.

This sequence joins TRBV2 and TRBJ2-5, with 7 bases fitting TRBD1. Germline CDR1 and CDR2: SNHLY and FYNNEI. The CDR3 spans 13 residues. V lost 7 bases and J lost 2; bases outside the gene matches: 4. The CDR3 region has the DNA TGTGCCAGCAAAGACAGGGCGCAAGAGACCCAGTACTTC. Protein: CASKDRAQETQYF.

The chain employs TRBV19 and TRBJ1-5, with 9 positions matching TRBD1. The CDR3 is 15 residues long. With 6 bases clipped from V and 3 bases from J, the junction kept 6 bases outside the gene matches. Per the germline V gene, CDR1 is LNHDA and CDR2 is SQIVND (reference sequence). The CDR3 coding sequence is TGTGCCAGTAGCTGGGACAGGGCGAACAATCAGCCCCAGCATTTT. Its protein is CASSWDRANNQPQHF.

The chain carries TRBV4-2 and TRBJ1-2; D not resolved. The CDR3 extends over 15 amino acids. The germline V gene encodes CDR1 LGHNA and CDR2 YNFKEQ. Deletions cut 0 bases from V and 3 bases from J, with 11 bases between. CDR3 in amino acids: CASSQEEAGDYGYTF. Written as DNA, the CDR3 is TGTGCCAGCAGCCAAGAGGAAGCCGGGGACTATGGCTACACCTTC.

This chain links TRBV9 with TRBJ1-2; D is perhaps TRBD1 (6 bases). CDR3 size: 14 residues. Trimming took 6 bases from V and 5 from J, leaving 17 bases between them. CDR1 and CDR2 from the germline V gene are SGDLS and YYNGEE. CDR3 coding DNA: TGTGCCAGCACTCCCGTAAGGGGGGGATATGGCTACACCTTC. Its protein is CASTPVRGGYGYTF. The full variable domain, with the rest looked up from reference TRBV9 and TRBJ1-2, is DSGVTQTPKHLITATGQRVTLRCSPRSGDLSVYWYQQSLDQGLQFLIQYYNGEERAKGNILERFSAQQFPDLHSELNLSSLELGDSALYFCASTPVRGGYGYTFGSGTRLTVV.

This sequence joins TRBV2 and TRBJ1-6; D gene ambiguous. Trimming shortened V by 2 bases and J by 4 bases, and 6 bases separated the two germline ends. Germline lookup yields CDR1 SNHLY and CDR2 FYNNEI. This CDR3 is built from 14 residues. CDR3 in amino acids: CASSELLYNSPLHF. The CDR3 bases are TGTGCCAGCAGTGAACTGTTGTATAATTCACCCCTCCACTTT.

This rearrangement joins TRBV7-2 to TRBJ1-1; no reliable D call. Germline CDR1 and CDR2: SGHTA and FQGNSA. Trimming removed 1 base from V and 2 bases from J, with 11 bases in between. This CDR3 is 15 amino acids long. CDR3 nucleotides: TGTGCCAGCAGCTTAGGTTTGTCGGTTAACACTGAAGCTTTCTTT. Its translation is CASSLGLSVNTEAFF.

V gene TRBV29-1 combines with J gene TRBJ2-7, with a possible D match to TRBD2 (6 bases). This CDR3 is 12 amino acids long. The germline V gene has CDR1 SQVTM and CDR2 ANQGSEA. Trimming removed 6 bases at V and 3 bases at J, with 12 bases between. CDR3 sequence: CSVVEGGYEQYF. CDR3 nucleotides: TGCAGCGTAGTGGAGGGAGGCTACGAGCAGTACTTC.

The chain carries TRBV28 and TRBJ2-2; D is uncertain. The CDR3 has 14 amino acids. V was pared by 6 bases and J by 0 bases, with 8 bases between. In germline, CDR1 is MDHEN, CDR2 SYDVKM. The CDR3 protein is CASSSESNTGELFF. The CDR3 DNA sequence: TGTGCCAGCAGCTCGGAGTCGAACACCGGGGAGCTGTTTTTT.

The chain uses TRBV27 and TRBJ1-4, with 12 bases aligning to TRBD1. The length of the CDR3 is 14 residues. Per the germline V gene, CDR1 is MNHEY and CDR2 is SMNVEV (reference sequence). The V and J ends lost 4 bases and 8 bases, in that order; junction bases with no gene match: 2. Here the CDR3 reads CASSWDRGQEKLFF. The CDR3 DNA is TGTGCCAGCAGTTGGGACAGGGGGCAAGAAAAACTGTTTTTT.

The chain couples TRBV5-6 to TRBJ2-1, with 9 bases identical to TRBD1. Germline trimming cut 4 bases from V and 15 bases from J; bases unmatched to any gene: 11. This CDR3 spans 13 amino acids. The germline V gene encodes CDR1 SGHDT and CDR2 YYEEEE. This CDR3 is CASSNGRGQGSFF. The CDR3 DNA sequence: TGTGCCAGCAGCAATGGTAGGGGACAGGGTTCGTTCTTC.

This rearrangement joins TRBV7-2 to TRBJ2-3; 10 nucleotides line up with TRBD2. The trim removed 4 bases at V and 2 bases at J, leaving 3 bases unmatched. Germline V gene sequence: CDR1 SGHTA, CDR2 FQGNSA. CDR3 length equals 15 residues. The CDR3: CASSSLAGPTDTQYF. CDR3 DNA sequence: TGTGCCAGCAGCTCACTAGCGGGACCCACAGATACGCAGTATTTT.

This clone occurred once. The V gene is TRBV20-1, the J gene TRBJ2-5; TRBD2 matches 10 bases. V dropped 3 bases and J dropped 2; count of bases not matched to a gene: 3. In germline, CDR1 is DFQATT, CDR2 SNEGSKA (reference sequence). The CDR3 spans 14 residues. CDR3 in DNA: TGCAGTGCTAGTAGCGGGGGGCCTCAAGAGACCCAGTACTTC. Translation gives CSASSGGPQETQYF.